Each of the 9 T cell receptor beta chains below was sequenced from the same sample in a study of blood T cell repertoires in COVID-19 (dated by TCRdb to 2020 to 2022). Receptor libraries were prepared by the immunoSEQ multiplex PCR assay. TCRdb re-hosts the immuneACCESS table, in-frame sequences only. Its copies lack some clones; in the studies checked, an unresolved V gene accounts for under half of them, and the cause for the rest is not known. Recorded for this sample are approximately 210,000 clones; 75% to 90% of them occurred a single time. Around 0.72% of the sample belongs to the ten largest clones. The specimen sequenced was peripheral blood. All receptors derive from a man aged 35-49 years with acute or convalescent COVID-19.

The chain recombines TRBV27 with TRBJ2-7; D is unresolved. Between the trimmed V and J ends, which lost 4 bases and 3 bases, there was a span of 13 bases. The CDR3 covers 14 residues. Germline loops: CDR1 MNHEY, CDR2 SMNVEV (reference sequence). In DNA form, the CDR3 reads TGTGCCAGCAGTTCTGCTACCTTAAACTACGAGCAGTACTTC. Protein product: CASSSATLNYEQYF.

The chain has TRBV2 and TRBJ1-1; a weak D match, TRBD1 (5 bases). This CDR3 is built from 12 residues. V was trimmed by 8 bases and J by 9 bases, leaving 16 bases between them. Germline loops: CDR1 SNHLY, CDR2 FYNNEI. Here the CDR3 reads CASHLEGLKAFF. The CDR3 DNA reads TGTGCCAGCCATCTGGAGGGGTTAAAAGCTTTCTTT.

J is TRBJ1-5 and V is TRBV28, with no clear D. The germline CDR1 and CDR2 sequences are MDHEN and SYDVKM. The ends were cut back, 3 bases at V and 4 bases at J, with 19 bases in the middle. The CDR3 is 17 residues long. The CDR3 DNA sequence: TGTGCCAGCAGTTTGTCCAGCGTCAGCCGCTTTAATCAGCCCCAGCATTTT. It codes for CASSLSSVSRFNQPQHF.

The genes are TRBV5-1 and TRBJ2-5, with D possibly being TRBD2 (6 bases). The CDR3 extends over 13 amino acids. Germline lookup yields CDR1 SGHRS and CDR2 YFSETQ. V gave up 2 bases and J gave up 5 bases, with 10 bases separating them. The CDR3 loop is CASSLTGAETQYF. CDR3 nucleotides: TGCGCCAGCAGCTTAACGGGAGCGGAGACCCAGTACTTC.

The J gene is TRBJ2-2, the V gene TRBV7-7; 7 nucleotides line up with TRBD2. Germline assignment: CDR1 SSHAT and CDR2 FNYEAQ (reference sequence). This CDR3 spans 16 amino acids. V lost 1 base, J lost 1 base, and 3 bases stayed unmatched. CDR3 amino acids: CASSLDGGMNTGELFF. The CDR3 DNA reads as TGTGCCAGCAGCTTAGACGGGGGGATGAACACCGGGGAGCTGTTTTTT.

The gene calls are TRBV4-1 and TRBJ2-1; 9 bases fit TRBD2. The CDR3 is 16 amino acids. Germline CDR1 and CDR2: MGHRA and YSYEKL. V lost 3 bases, J lost 8 bases, and 11 bases stayed unmatched. The DNA of the CDR3 is TGCGCCAGCAGCCAGGGGCTAGCGGGGAGTCTCGATGAGCAGTTCTTC. This codes for CASSQGLAGSLDEQFF.

The chain combines TRBV6-2 or TRBV6-3 with TRBJ2-2; 7 bases agree with TRBD1. CDR3 size: 19 residues. Trimming took 2 bases from V and 5 from J; bases not matched to a gene: 17. CDR1 MNHEY and CDR2 SVGEGT come from the germline V gene. CDR3 nucleotide sequence: TGTGCCAGCAGTTACCGAAAGTACAGGGGCCTCCCTTTTACCGGGGAGCTGTTTTTT. This gives the protein CASSYRKYRGLPFTGELFF.

The chain joins TRBV4-1 to TRBJ2-7; weak D call: TRBD1 (5 bases). Germline V gene sequence: CDR1 MGHRA, CDR2 YSYEKL. V lost 1 base, J lost 3 bases, and 16 bases lay in between. The CDR3 spans 16 residues. The CDR3 DNA reads as TGCGCCAGCAGCCAAGTTAGCACAGGCGAATTCTACGAGCAGTACTTC. Encoded protein: CASSQVSTGEFYEQYF.

V usage is TRBV10-3 and J usage is TRBJ1-2, with 9 bases lining up with TRBD1. The V segment lost 5 bases and the J segment 8 bases; nucleotides outside the gene matches: 6. The CDR3 length is 13 residues. CDR1 is ENHRY, CDR2 SYGVKD, per germline. The CDR3 DNA follows: TGTGCCATCAGTACGGGACAGGGAGGAGGCTACACCTTC. Translated: CAISTGQGGGYTF.